The T cell receptor (beta chain) described here comes from a study of shared clonotypes between healthy human individuals. Overall study findings and caveats: Sampling was confined to blood; repertoires within tissues likely differ.

Deep was the level at which the assay was run. Original processing methods: Junction-only immunoSEQ data arrived without quality scores, meaning filtering differed. Data came from immunoSEQ multiplex PCR; TCRdb stores just in-frame clones and leaves some out. V, J and clone size are those of that table, while D and trimming were read from the DNA. This table holds around 320,000 clones, roughly 91% found once. A note on this clone: Its target is not known.

The CDR3 is 13 amino acids. From germline, CDR1 is SGHRS and CDR2 YFSETQ. V lost 4 bases to trimming and J lost 4 bases; unmatched junction nucleotides: 1. The rearrangement joins TRBV5-1 to TRBJ1-5; TRBD1 aligns across 8 bases. Sequencing input: memory CD8+ T cells sorted from blood. Subset indicated: CD45RO+ cells pooled with CCR7-negative TemRA cells. This sequence was found in a man between 18 and 29 years old in good health. The CDR3 is CASSQGANQPQHF. The CDR3 DNA follows: TGCGCCAGCAGCCAGGGGGCAAATCAGCCCCAGCATTTT.